This TCR beta chain was sequenced for a study of blood T cell repertoires in COVID-19. Overall study context: Samples came from the United States, Italy and Spain, spanning acute and convalescent COVID-19. PBMCs, B-cell-depleted T cells, or T cells provided the cDNA or gDNA that made up the material.

Trimming cost V 2 bases and J 2 bases; bases outside gene matches: 7. Germline CDR1 is LGHDT and CDR2 is YNNKEL (reference sequence). The CDR3 sequence is 17 residues long. As handled by the study authors: The authors estimated nucleated cell counts from reference gene primer amplification. Repertoires were generated with immunoSEQ multiplex PCR, while TCRdb's copy carries only in-frame clones and drops some. The D gene and trimming were derived from the DNA, and the V and J assignments and clone size from that table. Here the sample spans about 220,000 clones, around four fifths being singletons. This TCR was sampled from a man aged 25 to 40 with active or convalescent COVID-19. Sequencing was carried out using peripheral blood. V is TRBV3-1 (or the pseudogene TRBV3-2) and J is TRBJ2-2; 8 nucleotides line up with TRBD2. CDR3 nucleotides: TGTGCCAGCAGCCAACCTCACCGGGGGGGAAACACCGGGGAGCTGTTTTTT. Amino acid sequence: CASSQPHRGGNTGELFF.